The source of this T cell receptor (beta chain) is a study of T cell changes during pregnancy in multiple sclerosis. V was cut by 3 bases and J by 6 bases, with 7 bases left in between. This CDR3 comprises 12 residues. CDR1 is ENHRY and CDR2 is SYGVKD in the germline V gene. The data were produced by immunoSEQ multiplex PCR, yet TCRdb's version contains in-frame clones alone and is incomplete. The sample carries tens of thousands of clones, around 93% recorded once. The V and J genes are TRBV10-3 and TRBJ2-3, with D unresolved. The source is a female donor with multiple sclerosis, enrolled in a pregnancy study. The material was CD4+ T cells from peripheral blood mononuclear cells, obtained in the third trimester of pregnancy. CDR3 nucleotide sequence: TGTGCCATCAGTGATCAAGCTGATACGCAGTATTTT. Its protein product is CAISDQADTQYF.